This TCR beta chain was sequenced during a study of cytomegalovirus exposure and HLA in healthy donors. TCRdb keeps only in-frame clones here, not all; method: immunoSEQ multiplex PCR. Of 150,000 to 200,000 clones in the sample, 85% are singletons; the top ten hold roughly 15%. V lost 4 bases and J lost 2, with 12 bases in between. This CDR3 comprises 14 residues. Looked up from germline, CDR1 is SGHRS and CDR2 is YFSETQ. This clone was seen just once. Sequencing input: PBMCs. The sequence was obtained from a man aged 18-30 years in good health and CMV-seropositive. V is TRBV5-1 and J is TRBJ2-5; D may be TRBD1 (6 bases). The chain's CDR3 is CASSAGTPQETQYF. CDR3 DNA sequence: TGCGCCAGCAGCGCCGGGACACCTCAAGAGACCCAGTACTTC.